This entry features one T cell receptor (beta chain) sequence. Its matching antigen is unknown. The sample is drawn from a study of CD4+ T cells in melanoma. Study results and limitations: Diverse differentiation states were reported for melanoma neoantigen-specific CD4+ T cells. A reported correlation linked neoantigen-specific CD4+ T cells to CD8+, macrophage and B cell function.

Produced via immunoSEQ multiplex PCR; TCRdb's table is partial and in-frame only. The table includes over 100,000 clones, about 90% detected once. The CDR3 length is 16 residues. The germline V gene encodes CDR1 LNHNV and CDR2 YYDKDF (reference sequence). V lost 5 bases and J lost 0, with 17 bases in between. Sequences were obtained from peripheral blood. The sequence was obtained from a human donor with melanoma. J is TRBJ2-7 and V is TRBV15, with D hard to call. CDR3 nucleotides: TGTGCCACCAGCCCATCCCCCAATGAGTACTCCTACGAGCAGTACTTC. Translating it yields CATSPSPNEYSYEQYF.